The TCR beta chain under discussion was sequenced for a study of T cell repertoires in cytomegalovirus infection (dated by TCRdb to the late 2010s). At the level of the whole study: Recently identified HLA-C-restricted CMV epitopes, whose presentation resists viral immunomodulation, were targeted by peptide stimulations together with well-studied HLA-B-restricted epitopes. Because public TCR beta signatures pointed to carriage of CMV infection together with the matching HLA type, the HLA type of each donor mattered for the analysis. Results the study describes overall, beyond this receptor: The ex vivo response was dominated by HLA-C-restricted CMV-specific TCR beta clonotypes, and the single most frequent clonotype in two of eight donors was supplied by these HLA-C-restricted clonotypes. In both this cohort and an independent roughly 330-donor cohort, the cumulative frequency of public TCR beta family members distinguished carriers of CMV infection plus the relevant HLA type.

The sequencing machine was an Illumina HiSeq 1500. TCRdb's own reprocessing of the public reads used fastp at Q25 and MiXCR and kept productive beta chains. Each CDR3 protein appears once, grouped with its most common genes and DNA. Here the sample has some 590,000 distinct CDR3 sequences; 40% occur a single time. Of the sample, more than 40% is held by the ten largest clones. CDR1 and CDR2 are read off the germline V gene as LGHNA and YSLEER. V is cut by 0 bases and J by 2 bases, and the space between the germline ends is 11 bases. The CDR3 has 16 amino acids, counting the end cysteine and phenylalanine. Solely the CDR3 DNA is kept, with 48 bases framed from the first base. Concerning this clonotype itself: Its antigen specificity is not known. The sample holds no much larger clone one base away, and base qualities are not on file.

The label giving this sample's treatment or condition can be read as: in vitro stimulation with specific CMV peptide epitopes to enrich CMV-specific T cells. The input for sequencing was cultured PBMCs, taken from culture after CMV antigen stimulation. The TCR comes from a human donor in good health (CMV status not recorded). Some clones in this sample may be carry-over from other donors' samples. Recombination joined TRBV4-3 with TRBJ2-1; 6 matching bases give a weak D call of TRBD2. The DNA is TGCGCCAGCAGCCAAGATCGCGGGACCACCTACAATGAGCAGTTCTTC. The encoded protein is CASSQDRGTTYNEQFF.